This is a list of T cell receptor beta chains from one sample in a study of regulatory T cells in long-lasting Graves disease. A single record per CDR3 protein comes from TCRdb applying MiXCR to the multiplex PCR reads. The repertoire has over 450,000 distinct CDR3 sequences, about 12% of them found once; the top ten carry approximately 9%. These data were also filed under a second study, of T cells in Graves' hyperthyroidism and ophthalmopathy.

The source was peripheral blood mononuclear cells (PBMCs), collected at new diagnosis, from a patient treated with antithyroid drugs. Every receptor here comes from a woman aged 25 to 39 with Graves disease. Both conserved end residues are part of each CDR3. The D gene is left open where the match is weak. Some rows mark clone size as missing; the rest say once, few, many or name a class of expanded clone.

CDR3 DNA: TGTGCCAGCAGCTTCGACAGGGGTACTGGAAACACCATATATTTT
CDR3 protein: CASSFDRGTGNTIYF
V gene: TRBV11-3
J gene: TRBJ1-3
D gene: TRBD1
clone size: many

CDR3 DNA: TGTGCCGGTCGGGACCCCGGACCCCTAGAGACCCAGTACTTC
CDR3 protein: CAGRDPGPLETQYF
V gene: TRBV7-2
J gene: TRBJ2-5
D gene: NA
clone size: NA

CDR3 DNA: TGCAGTGCTAGAGCCTTACTAGCGGGGCACACAGATACGCAGTATTTT
CDR3 protein: CSARALLAGHTDTQYF
V gene: TRBV20-1
J gene: TRBJ2-3
D gene: TRBD2
clone size: many

CDR3 DNA: TGTGCCAGCAGCCAAGAACAGGGGAGAGGAAACACCATATATTTT
CDR3 protein: CASSQEQGRGNTIYF
V gene: TRBV4-2
J gene: TRBJ1-3
D gene: TRBD1
clone size: NA

CDR3 DNA: TGCGCCAGCAGCTACTCGCCCGGGGCGGGCACTGAAGCTTTCTTT
CDR3 protein: CASSYSPGAGTEAFF
V gene: TRBV5-1
J gene: TRBJ1-1
D gene: NA
clone size: many

CDR3 DNA: TGTGCCAGCGCTACAGCTAGCAATCAGCCCCAGCATTTT
CDR3 protein: CASATASNQPQHF
V gene: TRBV27
J gene: TRBJ1-5
D gene: NA
clone size: few

CDR3 DNA: TGTGCCAGCAGCCAAGATCCCCGGTTGCTAATTGGCGGGAACCAAGAGACCCAGTACTTC
CDR3 protein: CASSQDPRLLIGGNQETQYF
V gene: TRBV3-1
J gene: TRBJ2-5
D gene: NA
clone size: many

CDR3 DNA: TGTGCCAGCAGCCGGTTGACAGGCCAAGTACTAGAGACCCAGTACTTC
CDR3 protein: CASSRLTGQVLETQYF
V gene: TRBV3-1
J gene: TRBJ2-5
D gene: NA
clone size: few

CDR3 DNA: TGTGCCAGCAGCTTGGTAGGGGGGGGACTCTATGGCTACACCTTC
CDR3 protein: CASSLVGGGLYGYTF
V gene: TRBV5-4
J gene: TRBJ1-2
D gene: NA
clone size: NA

CDR3 DNA: TGTGCCAGCAGGGCGACAGCCTACGAGCAGTACTTC
CDR3 protein: CASRATAYEQYF
V gene: TRBV12-3/TRBV12-4
J gene: TRBJ2-7
D gene: NA
clone size: many

CDR3 DNA: TGTGCCAGCTCGTGGGTAGATTATATGAATGAGCAGTTCTTC
CDR3 protein: CASSWVDYMNEQFF
V gene: TRBV2
J gene: TRBJ2-1
D gene: NA
clone size: many